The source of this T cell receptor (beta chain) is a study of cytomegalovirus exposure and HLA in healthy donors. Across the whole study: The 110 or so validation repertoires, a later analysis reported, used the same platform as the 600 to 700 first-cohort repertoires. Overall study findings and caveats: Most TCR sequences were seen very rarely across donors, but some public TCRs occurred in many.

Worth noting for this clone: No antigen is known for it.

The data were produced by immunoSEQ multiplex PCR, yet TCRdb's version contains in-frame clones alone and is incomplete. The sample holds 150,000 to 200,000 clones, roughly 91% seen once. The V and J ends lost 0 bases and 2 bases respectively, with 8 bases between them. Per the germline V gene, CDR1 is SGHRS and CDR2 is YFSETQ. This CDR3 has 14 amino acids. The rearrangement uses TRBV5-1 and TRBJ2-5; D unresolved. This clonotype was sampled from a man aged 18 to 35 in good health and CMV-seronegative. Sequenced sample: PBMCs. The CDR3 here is CASSLGHLQETQYF. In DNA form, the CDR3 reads TGCGCCAGCAGCTTGGGACACTTACAAGAGACCCAGTACTTC.